This record concerns one T cell receptor beta chain sequence. Its antigen remains unknown. A clone one base away is much larger, so this may be a read error. The entry originates in a study of T-cell reconstitution after alpha-beta-depleted transplantation in children. Study results and limitations: After one year, T-cell counts and TCRbeta diversity mostly came from new T cells. Roughly two months post-transplant, alpha-beta T cells reportedly originated from several hundred graft clones that had expanded.

Preparation of the TCRbeta library used unique molecular identifiers. In TCRdb, the PCR reads were re-called with MiXCR into one record per CDR3 protein. The sample gives some 220,000 distinct CDR3 sequences, under 13% of which show up once; under 30% is in the top ten. The sample consisted of PBMCs, taken before TCRalphabeta/CD19-depleted stem cell transplant. The clonotype originates from a child less than two years old with acute myeloid leukemia, due to receive a stem cell transplant.

The CDR3 sequence is CGSSLVIQNTEAFF. CDR3 coding DNA: TGTGGCAGCAGTTTAGTCATCCAGAACACTGAAGCTTTCTTT. The V and J genes are TRBV12-3 or TRBV12-4 and TRBJ1-1; D gene uncertain. The CDR3 covers 14 residues.